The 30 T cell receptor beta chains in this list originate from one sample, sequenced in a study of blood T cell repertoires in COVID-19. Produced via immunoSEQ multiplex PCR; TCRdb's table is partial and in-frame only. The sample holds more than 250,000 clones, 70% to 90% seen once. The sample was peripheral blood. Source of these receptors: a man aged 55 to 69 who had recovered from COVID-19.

The CDR3 DNA is TGTGCCAGCAGCCACAGCACCGGACAGGGGGGCACTGAAGCTTTCTTT. Protein sequence: CASSHSTGQGGTEAFF. The chain uses TRBV11-2 and TRBJ1-1; 10 bases are a match to TRBD1. CDR1 SGHAT and CDR2 FQNNGV come from the germline V gene. The CDR3 contains 16 residues. V was clipped by 5 bases and J by 4 bases; unmatched bases: 10. Complete variable domain (other parts from reference TRBV11-2 and TRBJ1-1): EAGVAQSPRYKIIEKRQSVAFWCNPISGHATLYWYQQILGQGPKLLIQFQNNGVVDDSQLPKDRFSAERLKGVDSTLKIQPAKLEDSAVYLCASSHSTGQGGTEAFFGQGTRLTVV.

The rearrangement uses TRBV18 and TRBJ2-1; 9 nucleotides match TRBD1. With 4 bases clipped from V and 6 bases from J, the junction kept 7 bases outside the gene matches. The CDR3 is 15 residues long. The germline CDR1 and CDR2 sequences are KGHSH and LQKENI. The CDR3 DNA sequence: TGTGCCAGCTCACGGACAGGGGCGGGGGTCAATGAGCAGTTCTTC. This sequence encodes CASSRTGAGVNEQFF.

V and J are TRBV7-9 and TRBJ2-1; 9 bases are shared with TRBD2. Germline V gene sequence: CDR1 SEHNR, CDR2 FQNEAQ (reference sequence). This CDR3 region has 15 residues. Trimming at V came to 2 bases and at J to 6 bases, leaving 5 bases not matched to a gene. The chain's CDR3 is CASSLQAGGINEQFF. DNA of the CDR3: TGTGCCAGCAGCTTACAAGCGGGGGGCATCAATGAGCAGTTCTTC.

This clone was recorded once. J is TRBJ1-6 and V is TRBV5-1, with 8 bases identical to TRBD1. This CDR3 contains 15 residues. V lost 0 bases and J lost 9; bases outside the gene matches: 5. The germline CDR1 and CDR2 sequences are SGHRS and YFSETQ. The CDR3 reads CASSLDGQGRSPLHF. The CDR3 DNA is TGCGCCAGCAGCTTGGATGGACAGGGTCGTTCACCCCTCCACTTT.

The CDR3 coding sequence is TGCAGCGCCACCACGACAGGGGACTATGGCTACACCTTC. The encoded protein is CSATTTGDYGYTF. The chain uses TRBV29-1 and TRBJ1-2; 8 bases match TRBD1. V shed 7 bases and J 3 bases; nucleotides not matched to a gene: 7. CDR3 length: 13 amino acids. Germline CDR1 and CDR2: SQVTM and ANQGSEA.

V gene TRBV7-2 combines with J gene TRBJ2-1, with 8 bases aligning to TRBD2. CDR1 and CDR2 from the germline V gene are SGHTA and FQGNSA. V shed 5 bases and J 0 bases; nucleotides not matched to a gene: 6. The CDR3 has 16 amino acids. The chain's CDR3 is CASSRTSGVSYNEQFF. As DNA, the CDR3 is TGTGCCAGCAGCCGTACTAGCGGAGTCTCCTACAATGAGCAGTTCTTC. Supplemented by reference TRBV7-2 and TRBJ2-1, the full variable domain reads GAGVSQSPSNKVTEKGKDVELRCDPISGHTALYWYRQSLGQGLEFLIYFQGNSAPDKSGLPSDRFSAERTGGSVSTLTIQRTQQEDSAVYLCASSRTSGVSYNEQFFGPGTRLTVL.

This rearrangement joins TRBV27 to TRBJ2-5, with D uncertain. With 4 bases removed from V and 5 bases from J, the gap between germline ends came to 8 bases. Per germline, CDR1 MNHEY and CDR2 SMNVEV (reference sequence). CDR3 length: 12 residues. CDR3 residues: CASSSNWETQYF. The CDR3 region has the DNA TGTGCCAGCAGTTCTAATTGGGAGACCCAGTACTTC.

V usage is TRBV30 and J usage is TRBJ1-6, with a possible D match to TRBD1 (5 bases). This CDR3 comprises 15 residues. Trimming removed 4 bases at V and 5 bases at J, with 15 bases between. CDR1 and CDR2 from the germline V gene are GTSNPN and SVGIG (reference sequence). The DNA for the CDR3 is TGTGCCTGGAAACCCCGGGGGGGGAATAATTCACCCCTCCACTTT. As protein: CAWKPRGGNNSPLHF.

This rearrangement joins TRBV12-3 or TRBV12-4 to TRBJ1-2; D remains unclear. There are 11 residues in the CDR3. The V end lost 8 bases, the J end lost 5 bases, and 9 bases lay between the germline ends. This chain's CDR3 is CASGRGYGYTF. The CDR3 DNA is TGTGCCAGCGGGAGAGGGTATGGCTACACCTTC.

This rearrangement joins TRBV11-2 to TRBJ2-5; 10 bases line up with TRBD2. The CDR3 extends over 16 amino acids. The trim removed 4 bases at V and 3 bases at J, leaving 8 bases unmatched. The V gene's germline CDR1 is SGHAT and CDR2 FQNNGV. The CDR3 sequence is CASSSLQLAGKETQYF. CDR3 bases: TGTGCCAGCAGCTCCCTCCAACTAGCGGGAAAAGAGACCCAGTACTTC.

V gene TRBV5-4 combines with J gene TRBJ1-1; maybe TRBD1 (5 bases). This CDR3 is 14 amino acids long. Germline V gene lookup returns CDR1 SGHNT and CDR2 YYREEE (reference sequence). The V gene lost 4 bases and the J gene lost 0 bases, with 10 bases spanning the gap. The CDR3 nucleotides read TGTGCCAGCAGCCCGGGGGGTCTGAACACTGAAGCTTTCTTT. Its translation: CASSPGGLNTEAFF.

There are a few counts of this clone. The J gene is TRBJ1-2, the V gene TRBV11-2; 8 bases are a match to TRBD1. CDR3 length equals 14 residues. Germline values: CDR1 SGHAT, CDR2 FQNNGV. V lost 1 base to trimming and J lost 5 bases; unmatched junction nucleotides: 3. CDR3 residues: CASSLAGGAYGYTF. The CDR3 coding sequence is TGTGCCAGCAGCTTAGCAGGGGGCGCTTATGGCTACACCTTC.

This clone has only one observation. CDR3: CSVVVRGLGSFF. CDR3 nucleotide sequence: TGCAGCGTTGTGGTAAGGGGACTAGGTTCGTTCTTC. J is TRBJ2-1 and V is TRBV29-1; 8 bases agree with TRBD2. The CDR3 sequence is 12 residues long. The ends lost 4 bases at V and 15 bases at J; junction bases unmatched: 11. Germline CDR1 reads SQVTM; CDR2 reads ANQGSEA.

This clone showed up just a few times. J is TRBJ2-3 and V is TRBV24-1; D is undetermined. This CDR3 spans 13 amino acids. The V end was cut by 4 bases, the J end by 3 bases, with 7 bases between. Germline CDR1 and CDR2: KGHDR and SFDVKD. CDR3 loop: CATSDQMTDTQYF. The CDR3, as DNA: TGTGCCACCAGTGACCAAATGACAGATACGCAGTATTTT.

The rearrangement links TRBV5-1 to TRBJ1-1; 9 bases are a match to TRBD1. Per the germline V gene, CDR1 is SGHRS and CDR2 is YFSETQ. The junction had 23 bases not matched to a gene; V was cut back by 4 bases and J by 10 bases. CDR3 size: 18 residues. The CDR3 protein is CASSASPGQGIDRGGAFF. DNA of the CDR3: TGCGCCAGCAGCGCGAGTCCGGGACAGGGAATTGACCGCGGGGGAGCTTTCTTT.

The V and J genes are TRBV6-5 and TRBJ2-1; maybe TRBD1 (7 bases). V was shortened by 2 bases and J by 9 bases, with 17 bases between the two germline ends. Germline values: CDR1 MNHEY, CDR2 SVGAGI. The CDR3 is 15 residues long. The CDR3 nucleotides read TGTGCCAGCAGTTACGCGGGTCAGGGGGGAGGTGAGCAGTTCTTC. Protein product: CASSYAGQGGGEQFF.

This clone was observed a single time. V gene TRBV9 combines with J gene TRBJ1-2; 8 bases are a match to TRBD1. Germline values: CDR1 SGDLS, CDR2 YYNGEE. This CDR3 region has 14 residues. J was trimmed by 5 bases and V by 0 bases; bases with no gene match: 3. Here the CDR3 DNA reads TGTGCCAGCAGCGTAGAGGGACAGGTATATGGCTACACCTTC. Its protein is CASSVEGQVYGYTF.

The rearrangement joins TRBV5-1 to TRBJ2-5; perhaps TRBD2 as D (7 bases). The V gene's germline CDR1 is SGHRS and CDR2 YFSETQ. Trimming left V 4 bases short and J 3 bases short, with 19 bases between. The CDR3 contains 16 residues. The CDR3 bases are TGCGCCAGCAGCCCAACCCCCCGGGGGGCTAAAGAGACCCAGTACTTC. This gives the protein CASSPTPRGAKETQYF.

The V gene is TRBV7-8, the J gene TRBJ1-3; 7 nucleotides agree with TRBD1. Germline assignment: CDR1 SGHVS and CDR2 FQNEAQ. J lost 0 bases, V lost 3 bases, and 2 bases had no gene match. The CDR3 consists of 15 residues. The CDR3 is CASSLAGGSGNTIYF. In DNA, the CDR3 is TGTGCCAGCAGCTTGGCAGGGGGCTCTGGAAACACCATATATTTT.

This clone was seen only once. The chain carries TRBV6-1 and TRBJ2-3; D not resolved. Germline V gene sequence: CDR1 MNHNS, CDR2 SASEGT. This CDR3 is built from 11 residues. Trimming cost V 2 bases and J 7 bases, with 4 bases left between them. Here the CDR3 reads CASSETNTQYF. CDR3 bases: TGTGCCAGCAGTGAAACTAATACGCAGTATTTT.

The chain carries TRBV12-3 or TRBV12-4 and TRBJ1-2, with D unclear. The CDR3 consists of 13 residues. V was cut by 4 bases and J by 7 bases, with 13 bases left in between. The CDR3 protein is CASSSQAIGGYTF. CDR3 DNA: TGTGCCAGCAGTTCCCAGGCTATTGGTGGCTACACCTTC.

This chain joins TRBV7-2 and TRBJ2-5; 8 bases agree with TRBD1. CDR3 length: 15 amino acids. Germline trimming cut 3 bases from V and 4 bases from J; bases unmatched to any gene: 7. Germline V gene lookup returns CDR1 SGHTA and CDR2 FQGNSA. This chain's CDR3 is CASSLMSGGAETQYF. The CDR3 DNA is TGTGCCAGCAGCTTGATGTCAGGGGGCGCAGAGACCCAGTACTTC.

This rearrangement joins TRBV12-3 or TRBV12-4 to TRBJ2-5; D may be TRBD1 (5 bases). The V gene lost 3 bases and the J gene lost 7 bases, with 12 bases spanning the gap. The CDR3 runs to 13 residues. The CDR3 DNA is TGTGCCAGCAGTTTCTACCGGCAGGGGACCCAGTACTTC. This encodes CASSFYRQGTQYF.

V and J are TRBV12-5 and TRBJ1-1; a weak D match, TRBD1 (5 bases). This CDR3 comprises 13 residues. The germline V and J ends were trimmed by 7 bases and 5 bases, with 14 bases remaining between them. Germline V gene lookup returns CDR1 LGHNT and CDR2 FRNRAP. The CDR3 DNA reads TGTGCTAGTGCCTTCGGAGGGGTAACTGAAGCTTTCTTT. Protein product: CASAFGGVTEAFF.

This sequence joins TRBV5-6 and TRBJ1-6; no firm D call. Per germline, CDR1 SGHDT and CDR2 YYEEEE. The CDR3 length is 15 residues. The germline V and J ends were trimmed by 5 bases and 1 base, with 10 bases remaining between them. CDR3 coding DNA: TGTGCCAGCAGGCCAACCGGTTCCTATAATTCACCCCTCCACTTT. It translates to CASRPTGSYNSPLHF.

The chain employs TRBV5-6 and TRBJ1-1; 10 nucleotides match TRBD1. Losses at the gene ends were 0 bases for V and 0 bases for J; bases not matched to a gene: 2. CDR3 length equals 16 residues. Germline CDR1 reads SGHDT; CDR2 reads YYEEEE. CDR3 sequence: CASSLVGTGVNTEAFF. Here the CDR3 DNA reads TGTGCCAGCAGCTTGGTGGGGACAGGGGTGAACACTGAAGCTTTCTTT.

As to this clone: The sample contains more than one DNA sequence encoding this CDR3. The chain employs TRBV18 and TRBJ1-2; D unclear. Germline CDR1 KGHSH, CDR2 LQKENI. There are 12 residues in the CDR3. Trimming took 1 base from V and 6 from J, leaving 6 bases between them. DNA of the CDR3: TGTGCCAGCTCACCACAGGGAGATGGCTACACCTTC. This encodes CASSPQGDGYTF.

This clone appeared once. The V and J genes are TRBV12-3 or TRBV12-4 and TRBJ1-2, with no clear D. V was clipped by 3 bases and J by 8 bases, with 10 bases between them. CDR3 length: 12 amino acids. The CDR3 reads CASSFQKLGYTF. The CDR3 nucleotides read TGTGCCAGCAGTTTCCAAAAACTGGGCTACACCTTC.

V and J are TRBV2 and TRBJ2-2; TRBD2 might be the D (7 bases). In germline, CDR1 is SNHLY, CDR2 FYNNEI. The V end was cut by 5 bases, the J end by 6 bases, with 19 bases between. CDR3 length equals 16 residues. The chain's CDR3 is CASSSTPRGAAGELFF. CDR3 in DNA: TGTGCCAGCAGTTCAACTCCTCGGGGGGCGGCCGGGGAGCTGTTTTTT.

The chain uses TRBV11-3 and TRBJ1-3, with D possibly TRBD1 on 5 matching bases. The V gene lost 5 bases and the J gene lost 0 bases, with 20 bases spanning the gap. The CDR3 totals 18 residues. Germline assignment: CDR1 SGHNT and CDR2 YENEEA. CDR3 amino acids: CASSLGAGTQSSGNTIYF. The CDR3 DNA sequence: TGTGCCAGCAGCCTGGGAGCCGGGACTCAGAGCTCTGGAAACACCATATATTTT.